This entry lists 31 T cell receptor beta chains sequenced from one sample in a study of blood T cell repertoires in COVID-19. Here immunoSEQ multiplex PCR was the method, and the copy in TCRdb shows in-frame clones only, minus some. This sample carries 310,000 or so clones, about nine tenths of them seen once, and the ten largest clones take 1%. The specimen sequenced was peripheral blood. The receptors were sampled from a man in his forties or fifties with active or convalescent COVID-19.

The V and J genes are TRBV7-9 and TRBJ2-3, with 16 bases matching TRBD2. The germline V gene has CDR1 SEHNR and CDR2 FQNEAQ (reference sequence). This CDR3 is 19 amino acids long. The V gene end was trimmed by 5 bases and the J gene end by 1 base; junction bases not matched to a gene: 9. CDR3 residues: CASSPGTSGGGEGTDTQYF. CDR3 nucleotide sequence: TGTGCCAGCAGCCCCGGGACTAGCGGGGGGGGAGAGGGCACAGATACGCAGTATTTT. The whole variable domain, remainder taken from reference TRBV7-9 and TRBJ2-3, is DTGVSQNPRHKITKRGQNVTFRCDPISEHNRLYWYRQTLGQGPEFLTYFQNEAQLEKSRLLSDRFSAERPKGSFSTLEIQRTEQGDSAMYLCASSPGTSGGGEGTDTQYFGPGTRLTVL.

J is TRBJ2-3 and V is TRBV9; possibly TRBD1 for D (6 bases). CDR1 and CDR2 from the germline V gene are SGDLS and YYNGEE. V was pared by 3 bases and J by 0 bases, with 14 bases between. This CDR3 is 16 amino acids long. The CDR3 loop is CASSATGLASTDTQYF. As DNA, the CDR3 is TGTGCCAGCAGCGCCACAGGGCTAGCTAGCACAGATACGCAGTATTTT.

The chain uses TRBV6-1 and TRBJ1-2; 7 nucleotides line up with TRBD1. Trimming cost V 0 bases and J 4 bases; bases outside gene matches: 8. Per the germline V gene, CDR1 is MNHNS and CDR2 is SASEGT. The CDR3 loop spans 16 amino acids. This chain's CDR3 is CASSEARRWDSYGYTF. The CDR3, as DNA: TGTGCCAGCAGTGAAGCGCGGCGTTGGGACAGCTATGGCTACACCTTC.

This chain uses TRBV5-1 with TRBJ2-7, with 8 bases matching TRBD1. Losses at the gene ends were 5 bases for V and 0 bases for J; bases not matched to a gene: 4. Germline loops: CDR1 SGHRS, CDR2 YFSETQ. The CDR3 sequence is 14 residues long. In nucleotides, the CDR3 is TGCGCCAGCAGAGGGCAGGGGGCCTCCTACGAGCAGTACTTC. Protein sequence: CASRGQGASYEQYF. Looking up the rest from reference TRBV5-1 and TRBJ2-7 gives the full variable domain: KAGVTQTPRYLIKTRGQQVTLSCSPISGHRSVSWYQQTPGQGLQFLFEYFSETQRNKGNFPGRFSGRQFSNSRSEMNVSTLELGDSALYLCASRGQGASYEQYFGPGTRLTVT.

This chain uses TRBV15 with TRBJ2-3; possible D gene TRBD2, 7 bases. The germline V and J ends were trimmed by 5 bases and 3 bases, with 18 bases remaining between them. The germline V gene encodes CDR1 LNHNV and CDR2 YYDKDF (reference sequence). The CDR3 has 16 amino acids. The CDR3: CATSSGGAGLTDTQYF. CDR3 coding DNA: TGTGCCACCAGCTCTGGGGGGGCGGGACTGACAGATACGCAGTATTTT.

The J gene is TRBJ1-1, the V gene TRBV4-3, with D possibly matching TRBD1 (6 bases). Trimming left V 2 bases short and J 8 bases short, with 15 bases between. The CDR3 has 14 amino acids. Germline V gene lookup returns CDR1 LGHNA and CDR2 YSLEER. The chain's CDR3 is CASSQRYREFEAFF. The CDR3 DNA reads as TGCGCCAGCAGCCAAAGATACAGGGAGTTCGAAGCTTTCTTT.

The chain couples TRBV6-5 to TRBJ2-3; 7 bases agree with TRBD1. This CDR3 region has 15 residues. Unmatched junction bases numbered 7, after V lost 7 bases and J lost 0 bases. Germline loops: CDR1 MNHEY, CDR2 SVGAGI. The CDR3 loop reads CASINRGESTDTQYF. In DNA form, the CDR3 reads TGTGCCAGCATCAACAGGGGAGAGAGCACAGATACGCAGTATTTT.

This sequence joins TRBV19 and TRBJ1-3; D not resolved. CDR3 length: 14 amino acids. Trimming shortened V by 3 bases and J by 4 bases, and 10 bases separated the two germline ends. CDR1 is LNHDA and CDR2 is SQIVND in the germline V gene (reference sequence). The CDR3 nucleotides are TGTGCCAGTAGTATTGAGGCCGGGGGAAACACCATATATTTT. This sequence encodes CASSIEAGGNTIYF.

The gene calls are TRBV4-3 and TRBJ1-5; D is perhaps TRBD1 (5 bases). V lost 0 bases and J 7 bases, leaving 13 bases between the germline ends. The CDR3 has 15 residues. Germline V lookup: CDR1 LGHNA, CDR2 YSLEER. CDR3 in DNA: TGCGCCAGCAGCCAAGATCTGCAGGGTGGGCAGCCCCAGCATTTT. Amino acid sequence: CASSQDLQGGQPQHF.

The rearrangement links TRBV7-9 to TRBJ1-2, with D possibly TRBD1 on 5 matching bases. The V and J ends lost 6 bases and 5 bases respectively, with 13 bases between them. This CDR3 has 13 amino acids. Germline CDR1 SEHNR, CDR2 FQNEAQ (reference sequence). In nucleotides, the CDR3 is TGTGCCAGCAGTTTAACAGGTTTATATGGCTACACCTTC. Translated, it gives CASSLTGLYGYTF.

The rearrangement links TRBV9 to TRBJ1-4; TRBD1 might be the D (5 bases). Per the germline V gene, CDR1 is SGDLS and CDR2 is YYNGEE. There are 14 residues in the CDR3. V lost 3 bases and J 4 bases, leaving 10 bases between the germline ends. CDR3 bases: TGTGCCAGCAGCGCGGGGGACGGTAATGAAAAACTGTTTTTT. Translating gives CASSAGDGNEKLFF.

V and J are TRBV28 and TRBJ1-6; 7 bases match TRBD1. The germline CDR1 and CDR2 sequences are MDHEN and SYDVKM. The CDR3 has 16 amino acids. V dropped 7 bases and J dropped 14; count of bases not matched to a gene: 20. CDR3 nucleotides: TGTGCCAGCAAGCAGACCGGGACAGACTACAACAGGGCCCTCCACTTT. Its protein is CASKQTGTDYNRALHF.

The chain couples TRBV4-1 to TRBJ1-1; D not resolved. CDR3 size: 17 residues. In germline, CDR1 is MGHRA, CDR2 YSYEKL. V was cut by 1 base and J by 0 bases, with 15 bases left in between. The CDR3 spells CASSQVPGMEMNTEAFF. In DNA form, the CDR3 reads TGCGCCAGCAGCCAAGTACCGGGTATGGAGATGAACACTGAAGCTTTCTTT.

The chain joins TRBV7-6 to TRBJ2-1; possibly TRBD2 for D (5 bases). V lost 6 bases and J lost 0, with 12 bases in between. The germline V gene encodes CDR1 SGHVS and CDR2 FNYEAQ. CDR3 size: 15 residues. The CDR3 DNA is TGTGCCAGCAGTCCAGGACTGAGCTCCTACAATGAGCAGTTCTTC. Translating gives CASSPGLSSYNEQFF.

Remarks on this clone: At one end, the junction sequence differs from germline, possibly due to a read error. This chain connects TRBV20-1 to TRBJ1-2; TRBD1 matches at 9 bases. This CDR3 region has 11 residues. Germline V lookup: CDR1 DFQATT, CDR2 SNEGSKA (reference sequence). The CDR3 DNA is TGCAGTGCTAGAGACCCAGACAGGGGGGACTTC. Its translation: CSARDPDRGDF.

The CDR3, as DNA: TGTGCCAGCAGCTTCACCGGGGATGGCTACACCTTC. Its translation is CASSFTGDGYTF. V is TRBV7-9 and J is TRBJ1-2; D gene ambiguous. V lost 3 bases, J lost 6 bases, and 8 bases lay in between. The CDR3 contains 12 residues. Germline loops: CDR1 SEHNR, CDR2 FQNEAQ (reference sequence).

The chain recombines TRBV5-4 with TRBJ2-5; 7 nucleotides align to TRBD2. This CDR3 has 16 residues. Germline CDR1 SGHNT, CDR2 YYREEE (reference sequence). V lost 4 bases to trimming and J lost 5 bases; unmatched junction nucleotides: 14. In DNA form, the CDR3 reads TGTGCCAGCAGCCCACAAAGGGGAGCGGGAACGGAGACCCAGTACTTC. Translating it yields CASSPQRGAGTETQYF.

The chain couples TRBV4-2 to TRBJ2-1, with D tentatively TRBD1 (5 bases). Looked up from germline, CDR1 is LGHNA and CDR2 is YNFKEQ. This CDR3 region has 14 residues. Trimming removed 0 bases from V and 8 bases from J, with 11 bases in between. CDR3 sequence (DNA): TGTGCCAGCAGCCAAGATCTAAAGGGGTATGAGCAGTTCTTC. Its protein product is CASSQDLKGYEQFF.

The CDR3 DNA reads as TGTGCCAGCAGTGAGACAGGGGGTGTGAACACTGAAGCTTTCTTT. Protein sequence: CASSETGGVNTEAFF. The V gene is TRBV2, the J gene TRBJ1-1; 9 nucleotides agree with TRBD1. Trimming cost V 3 bases and J 0 bases; bases outside gene matches: 2. Looked up from germline, CDR1 is SNHLY and CDR2 is FYNNEI. This CDR3 region has 15 residues.

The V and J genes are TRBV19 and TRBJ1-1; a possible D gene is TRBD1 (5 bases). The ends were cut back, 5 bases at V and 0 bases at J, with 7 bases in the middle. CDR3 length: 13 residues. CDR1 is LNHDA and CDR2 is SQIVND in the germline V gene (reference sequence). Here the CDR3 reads CASSQQVNTEAFF. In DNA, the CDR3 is TGTGCCAGTAGTCAACAGGTGAACACTGAAGCTTTCTTT.

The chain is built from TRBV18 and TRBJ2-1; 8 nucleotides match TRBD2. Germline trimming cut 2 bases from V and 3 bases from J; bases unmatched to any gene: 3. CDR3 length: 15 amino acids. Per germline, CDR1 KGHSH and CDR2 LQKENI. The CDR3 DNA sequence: TGTGCCAGCTCACCAGGGAGCGGGGGCTACAATGAGCAGTTCTTC. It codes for CASSPGSGGYNEQFF. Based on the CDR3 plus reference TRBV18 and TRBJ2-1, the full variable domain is NAGVMQNPRHLVRRRGQEARLRCSPMKGHSHVYWYRQLPEEGLKFMVYLQKENIIDESGMPKERFSAEFPKEGPSILRIQQVVRGDSAAYFCASSPGSGGYNEQFFGPGTRLTVL.

CDR3 residues: CASSRRQSSSYEQYF. CDR3 DNA: TGTGCCAGCAGTCGCCGACAGTCGAGCTCCTACGAGCAGTACTTC. The chain combines TRBV6-6 with TRBJ2-7, with a tentative D call TRBD1 (5 bases). The V end was cut by 5 bases, the J end by 0 bases, with 14 bases between. This CDR3 has 15 amino acids. Germline V gene sequence: CDR1 MNHNY, CDR2 SVGAGI (reference sequence).

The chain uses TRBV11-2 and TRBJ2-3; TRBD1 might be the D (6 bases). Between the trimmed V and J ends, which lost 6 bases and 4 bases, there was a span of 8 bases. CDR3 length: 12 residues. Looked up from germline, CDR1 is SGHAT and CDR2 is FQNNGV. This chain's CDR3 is CASRAGADTQYF. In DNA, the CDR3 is TGTGCCAGCAGAGCAGGGGCAGATACGCAGTATTTT.

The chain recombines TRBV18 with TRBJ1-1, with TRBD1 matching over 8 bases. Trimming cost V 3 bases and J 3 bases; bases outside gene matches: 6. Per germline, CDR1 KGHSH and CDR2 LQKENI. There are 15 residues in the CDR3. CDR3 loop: CASSPRGQADTEAFF. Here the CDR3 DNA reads TGTGCCAGCTCACCTAGGGGACAGGCAGACACTGAAGCTTTCTTT. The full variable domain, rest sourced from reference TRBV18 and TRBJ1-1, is NAGVMQNPRHLVRRRGQEARLRCSPMKGHSHVYWYRQLPEEGLKFMVYLQKENIIDESGMPKERFSAEFPKEGPSILRIQQVVRGDSAAYFCASSPRGQADTEAFFGQGTRLTVV.

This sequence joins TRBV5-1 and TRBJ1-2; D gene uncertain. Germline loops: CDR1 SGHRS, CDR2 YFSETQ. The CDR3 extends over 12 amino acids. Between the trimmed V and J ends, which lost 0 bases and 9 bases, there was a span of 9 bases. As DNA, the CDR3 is TGCGCCAGCAGCTTGGAAGCAGGTAGCTACACCTTC. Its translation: CASSLEAGSYTF. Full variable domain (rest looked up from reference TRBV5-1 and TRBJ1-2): KAGVTQTPRYLIKTRGQQVTLSCSPISGHRSVSWYQQTPGQGLQFLFEYFSETQRNKGNFPGRFSGRQFSNSRSEMNVSTLELGDSALYLCASSLEAGSYTFGSGTRLTVV.

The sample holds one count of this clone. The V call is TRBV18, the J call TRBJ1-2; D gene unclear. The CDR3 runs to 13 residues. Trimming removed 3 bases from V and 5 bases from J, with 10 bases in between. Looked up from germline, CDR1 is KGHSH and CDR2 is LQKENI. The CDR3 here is CASSPATEYGYTF. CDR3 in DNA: TGTGCCAGCTCACCGGCGACTGAGTATGGCTACACCTTC.

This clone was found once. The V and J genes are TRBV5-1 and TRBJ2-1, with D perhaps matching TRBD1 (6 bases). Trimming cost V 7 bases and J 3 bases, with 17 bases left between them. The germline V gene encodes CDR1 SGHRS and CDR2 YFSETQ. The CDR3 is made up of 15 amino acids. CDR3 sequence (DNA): TGCGCCAGCCGAAAACAGGGTGAGGTCTACAATGAGCAGTTCTTC. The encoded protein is CASRKQGEVYNEQFF.

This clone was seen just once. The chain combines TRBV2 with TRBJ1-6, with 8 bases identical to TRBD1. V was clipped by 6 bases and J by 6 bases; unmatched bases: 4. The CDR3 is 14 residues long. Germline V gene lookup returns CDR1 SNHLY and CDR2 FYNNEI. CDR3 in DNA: TGTGCCAGCAGATCGGACAGGGTTAATTCACCCCTCCACTTT. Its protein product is CASRSDRVNSPLHF.

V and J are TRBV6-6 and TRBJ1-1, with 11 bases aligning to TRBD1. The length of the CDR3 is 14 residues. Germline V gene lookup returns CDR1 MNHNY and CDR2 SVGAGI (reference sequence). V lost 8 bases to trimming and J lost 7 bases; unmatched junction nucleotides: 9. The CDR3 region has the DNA TGTGCCAGCGAGCCGGACAGGGGGCTTGGTGAAGCTTTCTTT. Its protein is CASEPDRGLGEAFF.

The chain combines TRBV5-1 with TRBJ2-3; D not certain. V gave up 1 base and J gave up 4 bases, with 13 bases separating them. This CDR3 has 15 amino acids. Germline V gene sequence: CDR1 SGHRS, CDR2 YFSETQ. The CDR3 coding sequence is TGCGCCAGCAGCTTGCTCAACCAAGGAGCAGATACGCAGTATTTT. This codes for CASSLLNQGADTQYF.

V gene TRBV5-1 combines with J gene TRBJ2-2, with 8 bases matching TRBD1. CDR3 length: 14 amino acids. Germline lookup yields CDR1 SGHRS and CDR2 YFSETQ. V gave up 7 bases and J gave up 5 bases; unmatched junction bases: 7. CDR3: CASARQGATGELFF. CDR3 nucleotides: TGCGCCAGCGCTAGGCAGGGGGCGACCGGGGAGCTGTTTTTT.